Presented here are 29 T cell receptor beta chains from one specimen sequenced in a study of sequential checkpoint blockade in melanoma. Stated treatment: randomized to nivolumab then ipilimumab (arm A) or the reverse (arm B). The repertoire was sequenced with immunoSEQ multiplex PCR; TCRdb's copy has only in-frame clones and lacks some. In the table there are some 11,000 clones, 50% to 65% of which are singletons. The source material was CD8+ T cells sorted from blood (inferred from file names), sampled from a patient given nivolumab and ipilimumab in sequence. The receptors come from a human donor with melanoma.

This chain uses TRBV28 with TRBJ2-6, with 8 bases lining up with TRBD2. The ends lost 9 bases at V and 4 bases at J; junction bases unmatched: 14. Germline V gene lookup returns CDR1 MDHEN and CDR2 SYDVKM. The CDR3 extends over 17 amino acids. This CDR3 is CASSGREGRWGANVLTF. The CDR3 nucleotides read TGTGCCAGTAGTGGTCGGGAGGGCCGGTGGGGGGCCAACGTCCTGACTTTC.

About this clone: At one end the junction does not follow the germline gene, possibly because of a read error. This rearrangement joins TRBV11-2 to TRBJ2-1; 11 bases agree with TRBD2. Germline V gene data show CDR1 as SGHAT and CDR2 as FQNNGV. The CDR3 sequence is 14 residues long. This CDR3 reads CATSLAGGYNEQFF. The CDR3 DNA follows: TGTGCCACCAGCCTAGCGGGAGGCTACAATGAGCAGTTCTTC. Full variable domain (outside the CDR3, taken from reference TRBV11-2 and TRBJ2-1): EAGVAQSPRYKIIEKRQSVAFWCNPISGHATLYWYQQILGQGPKLLIQFQNNGVVDDSQLPKDRFSAERLKGVDSTLKIQPAKLEDSAVYLCATSLAGGYNEQFFGPGTRLTVL.

This chain uses TRBV5-5 with TRBJ2-7; weak D call: TRBD2 (5 bases). Per germline, CDR1 SGHKS and CDR2 YYEKEE (reference sequence). CDR3 size: 13 residues. The V gene lost 2 bases and the J gene lost 4 bases, with 10 bases spanning the gap. CDR3 nucleotide sequence: TGTGCCAGCAGCTTCGGACGGGGATACGAGCAGTACTTC. This codes for CASSFGRGYEQYF. Together with reference TRBV5-5 and TRBJ2-7, the CDR3 gives the full variable domain: DAGVTQSPTHLIKTRGQQVTLRCSPISGHKSVSWYQQVLGQGPQFIFQYYEKEERGRGNFPDRFSARQFPNYSSELNVNALLLGDSALYLCASSFGRGYEQYFGPGTRLTVT.

In its sample, this clone was seen a few times. This sequence joins TRBV5-6 and TRBJ2-7; TRBD1 is a possible D gene (6 bases). The V end was cut by 1 base, the J end by 5 bases, with 10 bases between. Germline values: CDR1 SGHDT, CDR2 YYEEEE. The CDR3 contains 13 residues. The CDR3 DNA sequence: TGTGCCAGCAGCTTGCCTAACAGGGACGAGCAGTACTTC. Its translation: CASSLPNRDEQYF.

Judged by abundance, this clone is medium-sized (0.01 to 0.1%). For the CDR3, the DNA is TGTGCCAGCACTTGGAAGGAGACCTACGAGCAGTACTTC. Translation gives CASTWKETYEQYF. The J gene is TRBJ2-7, the V gene TRBV6-1; the D is unclear. This CDR3 is built from 13 residues. V was clipped by 7 bases and J by 2 bases, with 12 bases between them. Per the germline V gene, CDR1 is MNHNS and CDR2 is SASEGT.

This chain links TRBV27 with TRBJ2-1; the D is unclear. Germline V lookup: CDR1 MNHEY, CDR2 SMNVEV (reference sequence). The V end lost 8 bases, the J end lost 0 bases, and 14 bases lay between the germline ends. The length of the CDR3 is 15 residues. This chain's CDR3 is CASRRGSSSYNEQFF. CDR3 coding DNA: TGTGCCAGCCGCCGTGGTTCCAGCTCCTACAATGAGCAGTTCTTC.

This clone was counted between two and nine times. This chain uses TRBV28 with TRBJ2-1; D gene uncertain. The CDR3 sequence is 14 residues long. Germline V CDR1 and CDR2: MDHEN, SYDVKM. V lost 3 bases, J lost 0 bases, and 6 bases lay in between. CDR3: CASSFGGSYNEQFF. Here the CDR3 DNA reads TGTGCCAGCAGTTTCGGCGGCTCCTACAATGAGCAGTTCTTC.

The V gene is TRBV27, the J gene TRBJ2-1; 9 bases agree with TRBD2. V was clipped by 2 bases and J by 7 bases; unmatched bases: 6. This CDR3 spans 15 amino acids. The germline gives CDR1 MNHEY, CDR2 SMNVEV (reference sequence). The CDR3 reads CASSLRLAGINEQFF. In DNA, the CDR3 is TGTGCCAGCAGTTTACGGCTAGCGGGAATAAATGAGCAGTTCTTC.

This clone showed up just a few times. The rearrangement uses TRBV29-1 and TRBJ1-2; 9 nucleotides align to TRBD1. Germline CDR1 reads SQVTM; CDR2 reads ANQGSEA. V lost 5 bases to trimming and J lost 8 bases; unmatched junction nucleotides: 9. The length of the CDR3 is 13 residues. The CDR3 protein is CSVPGQGVEGYTF. The CDR3 DNA is TGCAGCGTTCCGGGACAGGGAGTTGAAGGCTACACCTTC.

A few counts support this clone. This chain uses TRBV28 with TRBJ2-7, with 7 bases lining up with TRBD2. This CDR3 spans 13 amino acids. V was clipped by 3 bases and J by 2 bases; unmatched bases: 1. Germline V gene sequence: CDR1 MDHEN, CDR2 SYDVKM. CDR3: CASSFTSAYEQYF. The CDR3 DNA reads TGTGCCAGCAGTTTCACTAGCGCCTACGAGCAGTACTTC.

This clone occurred once. At the DNA level, this CDR3 is encoded by other sequences in the same sample as well. V is TRBV28 and J is TRBJ1-2; no reliable D call. Trimming took 2 bases from V and 5 from J, leaving 9 bases between them. Germline CDR1 and CDR2: MDHEN and SYDVKM. This CDR3 region has 13 residues. The DNA of the CDR3 is TGTGCCAGCAGTTTAGTCGAGAGGTATGGCTACACCTTC. Translation: CASSLVERYGYTF.

This chain links TRBV7-2 with TRBJ1-3; D call uncertain. Trimming removed 3 bases from V and 0 bases from J, with 6 bases in between. The CDR3 length is 14 residues. Germline CDR1 reads SGHTA; CDR2 reads FQGNSA. Here the CDR3 DNA reads TGTGCCAGCAGCTTCCCCTCCTCTGGAAACACCATATATTTT. Amino acids: CASSFPSSGNTIYF.

The chain has TRBV6-1 and TRBJ2-1, with D tentatively TRBD1 (5 bases). V lost 9 bases, J lost 3 bases, and 6 bases lay in between. The CDR3 runs 11 residues. Germline V gives CDR1 MNHNS, CDR2 SASEGT. CDR3 sequence: CASRGYNEQFF. The CDR3 DNA sequence: TGTGCCAGTAGGGGCTACAATGAGCAGTTCTTC.

This clone has only a few counts. The chain combines TRBV29-1 with TRBJ2-5, with 8 bases aligning to TRBD1. This CDR3 comprises 13 residues. CDR1 is SQVTM, CDR2 ANQGSEA, per germline. After removal of 7 bases from V and 3 bases from J, the junction contained 7 bases not matched to a gene. The CDR3, as DNA: TGCAGCGCCAGGACAGGGCTCAAAGAGACCCAGTACTTC. It yields the protein CSARTGLKETQYF.

The chain joins TRBV5-6 to TRBJ1-4, with TRBD1 matching 7 bases. V trimming: 1 base; J trimming: 6 bases; junction bases outside the gene matches: 0. The germline V gene encodes CDR1 SGHDT and CDR2 YYEEEE. The CDR3 has 13 amino acids. This chain's CDR3 is CASSLTGDEKLFF. In DNA, the CDR3 is TGTGCCAGCAGCTTGACAGGGGATGAAAAACTGTTTTTT.

V usage is TRBV9 and J usage is TRBJ2-1; D unresolved. The CDR3 length is 13 residues. CDR1 SGDLS and CDR2 YYNGEE come from the germline V gene. Trimming left V 0 bases short and J 7 bases short, with 8 bases between. The CDR3 coding sequence is TGTGCCAGCAGCGTAGGTGGGCGTAATGAGCAGTTCTTC. Its translation is CASSVGGRNEQFF. Full variable domain (remainder filled in from reference TRBV9 and TRBJ2-1): DSGVTQTPKHLITATGQRVTLRCSPRSGDLSVYWYQQSLDQGLQFLIQYYNGEERAKGNILERFSAQQFPDLHSELNLSSLELGDSALYFCASSVGGRNEQFFGPGTRLTVL.

This chain uses TRBV7-6 with TRBJ2-7; maybe TRBD2 (5 bases). The V end lost 4 bases, the J end lost 2 bases, and 18 bases lay between the germline ends. Germline CDR1 SGHVS, CDR2 FNYEAQ. This CDR3 has 16 residues. The CDR3 loop is CASSWADGNVAYEQYF. CDR3 DNA: TGTGCCAGCAGCTGGGCCGACGGGAACGTCGCCTACGAGCAGTACTTC.

The chain combines TRBV6-6 with TRBJ1-1; no reliable D call. This CDR3 comprises 11 residues. CDR1 MNHNY and CDR2 SVGAGI come from the germline V gene (reference sequence). V lost 6 bases and J lost 3, with 5 bases in between. DNA for the CDR3: TGTGCCAGCAGGAGATACACTGAAGCTTTCTTT. The encoded protein is CASRRYTEAFF.

As for this clone: In the same sample, other DNA sequences code for this CDR3. The rearrangement uses TRBV15 and TRBJ2-1; 8 bases are shared with TRBD2. The germline gives CDR1 LNHNV, CDR2 YYDKDF (reference sequence). CDR3 length equals 16 residues. V lost 3 bases, J lost 5 bases, and 9 bases stayed unmatched. The CDR3 reads CATSRDIAGSNNEQFF. The CDR3 DNA sequence: TGTGCCACCAGCAGGGATATAGCGGGGTCGAACAATGAGCAGTTCTTC. Based on the CDR3 plus reference TRBV15 and TRBJ2-1, the full variable domain is DAMVIQNPRYQVTQFGKPVTLSCSQTLNHNVMYWYQQKSSQAPKLLFHYYDKDFNNEADTPDNFQSRRPNTSFCFLDIRSPGLGDTAMYLCATSRDIAGSNNEQFFGPGTRLTVL.

This clone was seen a few times. The V and J genes are TRBV19 and TRBJ1-5; the D gene is possibly TRBD1 (6 bases). The CDR3 runs 15 residues. V was pared by 3 bases and J by 6 bases, with 15 bases between. In germline, CDR1 is LNHDA, CDR2 SQIVND (reference sequence). In DNA, the CDR3 is TGTGCCAGTAGTATCACAGGGCTGGGTACTCAGCCCCAGCATTTT. Translation gives CASSITGLGTQPQHF. Together with reference TRBV19 and TRBJ1-5, the CDR3 gives the full variable domain: DGGITQSPKYLFRKEGQNVTLSCEQNLNHDAMYWYRQDPGQGLRLIYYSQIVNDFQKGDIAEGYSVSREKKESFPLTVTSAQKNPTAFYLCASSITGLGTQPQHFGDGTRLSIL.

This clone appeared a few times. The chain has TRBV7-9 and TRBJ2-3; 13 nucleotides align to TRBD2. The germline CDR1 and CDR2 sequences are SEHNR and FQNEAQ (reference sequence). The CDR3 has 17 residues. The CDR3 region is CAGSGTSGIYSTDTQYF. The CDR3 bases are TGTGCAGGATCGGGGACTAGCGGGATTTATAGCACAGATACGCAGTATTTT.

The gene calls are TRBV27 and TRBJ2-5; 9 positions match TRBD2. The J call may be wrong; the DNA end is better matched by TRBJ2-7. The CDR3 covers 16 residues. CDR1 and CDR2 from the germline V gene are MNHEY and SMNVEV (reference sequence). Written as DNA, the CDR3 is TGTGCCAGCACCCCCGTTAGCGGGAGTTCTCCTGACGAGCAGTACTTC. This sequence encodes CASTPVSGSSPDEQYF.

The V call is TRBV5-4, the J call TRBJ2-7; a possible D gene is TRBD2 (5 bases). This CDR3 region has 14 residues. V lost 4 bases and J lost 0, with 11 bases in between. Germline V gene data show CDR1 as SGHNT and CDR2 as YYREEE (reference sequence). CDR3 sequence (DNA): TGTGCCAGCAGCCTGGGAGAGTACTCCTACGAGCAGTACTTC. This sequence encodes CASSLGEYSYEQYF.

V is TRBV4-2 and J is TRBJ2-3; D not certain. Trimming cost V 4 bases and J 1 base, with 15 bases left between them. Germline V lookup: CDR1 LGHNA, CDR2 YNFKEQ. CDR3 length: 16 residues. CDR3 sequence reads: CASSRLRGAGTDTQYF. The CDR3 DNA is TGTGCCAGCAGCCGTCTCCGTGGTGCGGGCACAGATACGCAGTATTTT.

This clone is categorized as medium-sized. The chain has TRBV28 and TRBJ2-7, with 10 bases that match TRBD1. The CDR3 loop spans 14 amino acids. The V segment lost 2 bases and the J segment 5 bases; nucleotides outside the gene matches: 3. Germline CDR1 is MDHEN and CDR2 is SYDVKM. The CDR3 DNA is TGTGCCAGCAGTTTAAGTGGGACAGGGGACGAGCAGTACTTC. Protein: CASSLSGTGDEQYF.

The V call is TRBV4-3, the J call TRBJ2-3, with D tentatively TRBD2 (5 bases). The ends were cut back, 0 bases at V and 4 bases at J, with 11 bases in the middle. This CDR3 spans 15 amino acids. Germline V gene data show CDR1 as LGHNA and CDR2 as YSLEER. The CDR3 reads CASSQEEEAPDTQYF. The CDR3 nucleotides read TGCGCCAGCAGCCAAGAGGAGGAAGCGCCAGATACGCAGTATTTT.

The chain joins TRBV28 to TRBJ2-1; TRBD1 might be the D (6 bases). Trimming took off 2 bases at V and 4 bases at J, with 9 bases between the two ends. Germline values: CDR1 MDHEN, CDR2 SYDVKM. The CDR3 is 14 residues long. In DNA, the CDR3 is TGTGCCAGCAGTTTACTTCAGGGGTACAATGAGCAGTTCTTC. It encodes CASSLLQGYNEQFF.

The V call is TRBV15, the J call TRBJ1-3; 9 bases match TRBD1. CDR3 size: 16 residues. CDR1 is LNHNV and CDR2 is YYDKDF in the germline V gene (reference sequence). V trimming: 0 bases; J trimming: 11 bases; junction bases outside the gene matches: 11. For the CDR3, the DNA is TGTGCCACCAGCAGAGATCGGGGGACAGGGTCTTTCGCCATATATTTT. Translation: CATSRDRGTGSFAIYF.

This clone is medium-sized within its sample. Here the CDR3 reads CASRTGTSSYEQYF. In nucleotides, the CDR3 is TGTGCCAGTCGGACAGGGACGAGCTCCTACGAGCAGTACTTC. The J gene is TRBJ2-7, the V gene TRBV19, with 8 bases lining up with TRBD1. CDR1 is LNHDA, CDR2 SQIVND, per germline (reference sequence). The CDR3 runs to 14 residues. V shed 8 bases, J shed 0 bases, and the junction held 6 bases outside the gene matches.